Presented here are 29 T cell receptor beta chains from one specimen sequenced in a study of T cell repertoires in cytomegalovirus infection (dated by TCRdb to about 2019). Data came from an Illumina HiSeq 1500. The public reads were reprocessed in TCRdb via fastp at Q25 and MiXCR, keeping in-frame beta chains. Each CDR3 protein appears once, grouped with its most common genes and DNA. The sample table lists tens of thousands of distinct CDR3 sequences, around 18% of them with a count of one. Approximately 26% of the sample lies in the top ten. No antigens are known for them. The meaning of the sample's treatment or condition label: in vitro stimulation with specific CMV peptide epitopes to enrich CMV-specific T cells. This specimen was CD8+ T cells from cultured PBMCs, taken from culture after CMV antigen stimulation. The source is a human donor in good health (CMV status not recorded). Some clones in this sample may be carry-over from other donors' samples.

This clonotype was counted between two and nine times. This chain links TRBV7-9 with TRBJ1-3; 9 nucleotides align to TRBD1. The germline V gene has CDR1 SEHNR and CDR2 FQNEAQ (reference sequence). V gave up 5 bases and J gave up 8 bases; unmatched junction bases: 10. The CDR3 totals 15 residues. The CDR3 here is CASSRKGQGGDTIYF. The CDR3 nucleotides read TGTGCCAGCAGCCGGAAGGGACAGGGAGGGGACACCATATATTTT.

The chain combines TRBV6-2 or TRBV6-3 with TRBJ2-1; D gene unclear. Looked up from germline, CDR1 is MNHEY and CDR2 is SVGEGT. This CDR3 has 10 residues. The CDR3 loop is CRSVRHEQFF. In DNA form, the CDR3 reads TGTCGATCCGTGCGGCATGAGCAGTTCTTC.

CDR3 bases: TGTGCCAGCAGTCTAGCGGAGGGGGCCTACAATGAGCAGTTCTTC. It yields the protein CASSLAEGAYNEQFF. The J gene is TRBJ2-1, the V gene TRBV6-6, with D possibly being TRBD2 (7 bases). Germline V lookup: CDR1 MNHNY, CDR2 SVGAGI (reference sequence). The CDR3 spans 15 residues. The germline V and J ends were trimmed by 5 bases and 2 bases, with 13 bases remaining between them.

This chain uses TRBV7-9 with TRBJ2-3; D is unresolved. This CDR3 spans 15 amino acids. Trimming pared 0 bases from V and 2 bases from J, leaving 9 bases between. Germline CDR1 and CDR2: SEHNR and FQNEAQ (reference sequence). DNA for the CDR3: TGTGCCAGCAGCTTAGCCCCCCGGGTCACAGATACGCAGTATTTT. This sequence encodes CASSLAPRVTDTQYF.

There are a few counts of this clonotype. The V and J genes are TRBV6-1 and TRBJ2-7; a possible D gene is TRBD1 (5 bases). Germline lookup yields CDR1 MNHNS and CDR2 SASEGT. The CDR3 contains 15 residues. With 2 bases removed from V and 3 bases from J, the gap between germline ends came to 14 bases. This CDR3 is CASSEYQGQSYEQYF. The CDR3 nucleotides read TGTGCCAGCAGTGAATATCAGGGCCAGAGCTACGAGCAGTACTTC.

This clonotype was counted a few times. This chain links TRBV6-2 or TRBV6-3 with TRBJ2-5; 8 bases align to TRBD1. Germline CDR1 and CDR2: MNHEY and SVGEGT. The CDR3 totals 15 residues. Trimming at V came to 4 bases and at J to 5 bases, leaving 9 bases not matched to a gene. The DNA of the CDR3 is TGTGCCAGCAGTTCAGGACAGGGACCTTCGGAGACCCAGTACTTC. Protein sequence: CASSSGQGPSETQYF.

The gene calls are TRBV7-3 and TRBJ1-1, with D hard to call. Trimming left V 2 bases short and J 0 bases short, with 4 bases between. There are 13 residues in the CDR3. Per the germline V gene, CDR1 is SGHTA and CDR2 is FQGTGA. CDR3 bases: TGTGCCAGCAGCTTACAACTGAACACTGAAGCTTTCTTT. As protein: CASSLQLNTEAFF.

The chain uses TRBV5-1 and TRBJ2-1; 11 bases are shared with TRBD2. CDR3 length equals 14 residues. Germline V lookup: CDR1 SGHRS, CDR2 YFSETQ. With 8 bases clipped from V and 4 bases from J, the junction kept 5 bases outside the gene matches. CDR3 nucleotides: TGCGCCAGTGGTGGGACTAGCGGATACAATGAGCAGTTCTTC. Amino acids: CASGGTSGYNEQFF.

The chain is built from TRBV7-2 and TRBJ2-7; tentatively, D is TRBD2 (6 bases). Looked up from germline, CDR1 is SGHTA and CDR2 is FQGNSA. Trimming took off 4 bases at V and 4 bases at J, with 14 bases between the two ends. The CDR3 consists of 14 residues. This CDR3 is CASSYSDYVYEQYF. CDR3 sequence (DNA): TGTGCCAGCAGCTACTCGGACTACGTTTACGAGCAGTACTTC.

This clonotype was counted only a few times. CDR3 protein: CASSRLDNEQFF. DNA for the CDR3: TGTGCCAGCAGCCGACTAGATAATGAGCAGTTCTTC. The J gene is TRBJ2-1, the V gene TRBV7-6; D may be TRBD2 (6 bases). This CDR3 contains 12 residues. The V gene lost 5 bases and the J gene lost 7 bases, with 9 bases spanning the gap. CDR1 is SGHVS and CDR2 is FNYEAQ in the germline V gene.

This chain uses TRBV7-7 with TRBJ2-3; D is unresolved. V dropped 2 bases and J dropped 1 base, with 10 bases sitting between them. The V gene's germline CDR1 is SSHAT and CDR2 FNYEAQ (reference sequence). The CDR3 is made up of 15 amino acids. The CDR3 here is CASSLSAAGTDTQYF. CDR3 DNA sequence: TGTGCCAGCAGCTTATCGGCGGCGGGCACAGATACGCAGTATTTT. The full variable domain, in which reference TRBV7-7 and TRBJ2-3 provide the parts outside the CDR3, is GAGVSQSPRYKVTKRGQDVTLRCDPISSHATLYWYQQALGQGPEFLTYFNYEAQPDKSGLPSDRFSAERPEGSISTLTIQRTEQRDSAMYRCASSLSAAGTDTQYFGPGTRLTVL.

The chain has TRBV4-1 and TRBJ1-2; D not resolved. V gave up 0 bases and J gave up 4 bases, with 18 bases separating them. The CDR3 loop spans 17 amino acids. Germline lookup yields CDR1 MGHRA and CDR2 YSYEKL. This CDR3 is CASSQEGPRQMIYGYTF. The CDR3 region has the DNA TGCGCCAGCAGCCAAGAAGGGCCGAGACAAATGATCTATGGCTACACCTTC.

This chain's CDR3 is CASSQGAPGAFF. CDR3 in DNA: TGTGCCAGCAGCCAGGGGGCCCCGGGAGCTTTCTTT. The chain links TRBV6-1 to TRBJ1-1; 8 bases are a match to TRBD1. This CDR3 spans 12 amino acids. With 6 bases clipped from V and 10 bases from J, the junction kept 7 bases outside the gene matches. Germline V gene lookup returns CDR1 MNHNS and CDR2 SASEGT.

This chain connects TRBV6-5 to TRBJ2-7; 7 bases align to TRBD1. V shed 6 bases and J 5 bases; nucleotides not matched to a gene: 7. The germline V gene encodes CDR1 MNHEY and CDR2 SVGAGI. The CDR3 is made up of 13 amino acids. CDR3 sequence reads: CASSSTGFHEQYF. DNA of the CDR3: TGTGCCAGCAGCTCGACAGGGTTCCACGAGCAGTACTTC.

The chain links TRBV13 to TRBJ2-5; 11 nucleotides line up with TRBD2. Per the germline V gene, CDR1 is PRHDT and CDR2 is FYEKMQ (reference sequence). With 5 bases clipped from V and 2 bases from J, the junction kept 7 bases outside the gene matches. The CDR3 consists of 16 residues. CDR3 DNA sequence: TGTGCCAGCAGCATTCGGACTAGCGGGTATCAAGAGACCCAGTACTTC. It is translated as CASSIRTSGYQETQYF.

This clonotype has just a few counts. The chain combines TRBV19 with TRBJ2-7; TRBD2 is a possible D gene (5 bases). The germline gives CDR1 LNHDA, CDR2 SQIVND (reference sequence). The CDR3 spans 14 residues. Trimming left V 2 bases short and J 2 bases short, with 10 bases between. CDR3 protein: CASSIRTGTYEQYF. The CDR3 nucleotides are TGTGCCAGTAGTATACGGACGGGAACCTACGAGCAGTACTTC.

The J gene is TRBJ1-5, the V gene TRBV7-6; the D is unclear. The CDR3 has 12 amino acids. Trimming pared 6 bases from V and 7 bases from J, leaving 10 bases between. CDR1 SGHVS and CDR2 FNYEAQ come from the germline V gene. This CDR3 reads CASSHLNQPQHF. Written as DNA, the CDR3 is TGTGCCAGCAGTCATCTTAACCAGCCCCAGCATTTT.

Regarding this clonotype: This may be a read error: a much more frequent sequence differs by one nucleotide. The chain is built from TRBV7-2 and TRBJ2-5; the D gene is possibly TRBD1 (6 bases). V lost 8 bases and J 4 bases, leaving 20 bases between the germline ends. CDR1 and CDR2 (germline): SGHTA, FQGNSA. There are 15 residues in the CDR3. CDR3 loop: CASRTGTTTVETQYF. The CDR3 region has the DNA TGTGCCAGCCGTACCGGGACAACAACTGTAGAGACCCAGTACTTC.

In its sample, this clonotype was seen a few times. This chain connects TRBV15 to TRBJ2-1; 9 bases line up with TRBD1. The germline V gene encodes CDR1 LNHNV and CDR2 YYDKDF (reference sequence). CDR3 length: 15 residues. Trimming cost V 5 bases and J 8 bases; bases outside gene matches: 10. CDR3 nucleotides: TGTGCCACCAGCTACCGGGACAGGGTGCTCGATGAGCAGTTCTTC. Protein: CATSYRDRVLDEQFF.

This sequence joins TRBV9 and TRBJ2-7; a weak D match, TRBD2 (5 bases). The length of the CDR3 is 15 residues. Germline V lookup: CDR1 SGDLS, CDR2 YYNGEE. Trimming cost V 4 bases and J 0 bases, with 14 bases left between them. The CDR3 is CASSPYGLTSYEQYF. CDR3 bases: TGTGCCAGCAGCCCCTATGGACTGACCTCCTACGAGCAGTACTTC.

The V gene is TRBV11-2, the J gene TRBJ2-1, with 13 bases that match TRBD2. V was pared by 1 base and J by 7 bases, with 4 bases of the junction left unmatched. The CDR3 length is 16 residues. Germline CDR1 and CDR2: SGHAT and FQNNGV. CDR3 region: CASSLVRTSGRNEQFF. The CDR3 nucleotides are TGTGCCAGCAGCTTAGTGAGGACTAGCGGGAGAAATGAGCAGTTCTTC.

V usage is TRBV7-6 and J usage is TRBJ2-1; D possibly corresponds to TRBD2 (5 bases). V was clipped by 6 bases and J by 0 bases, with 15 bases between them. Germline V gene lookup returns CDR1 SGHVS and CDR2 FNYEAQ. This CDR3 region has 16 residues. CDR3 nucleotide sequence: TGTGCCAGCAGTTCCCCCGGAGGCGTCTCCTACAATGAGCAGTTCTTC. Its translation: CASSSPGGVSYNEQFF.

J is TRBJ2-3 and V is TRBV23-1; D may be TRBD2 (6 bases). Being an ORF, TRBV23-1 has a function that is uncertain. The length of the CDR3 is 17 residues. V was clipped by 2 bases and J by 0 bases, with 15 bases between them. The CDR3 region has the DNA TGCGCCAGCAGTCAAACCGCCCCTAGCGTTAGCACAGATACGCAGTATTTT. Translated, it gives CASSQTAPSVSTDTQYF.

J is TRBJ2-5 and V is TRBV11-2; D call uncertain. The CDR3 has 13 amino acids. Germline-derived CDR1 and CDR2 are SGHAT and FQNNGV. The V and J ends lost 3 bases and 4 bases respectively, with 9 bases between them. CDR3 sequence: CASSLLGLETQYF. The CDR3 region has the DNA TGTGCCAGCAGCTTGTTGGGGTTAGAGACCCAGTACTTC.

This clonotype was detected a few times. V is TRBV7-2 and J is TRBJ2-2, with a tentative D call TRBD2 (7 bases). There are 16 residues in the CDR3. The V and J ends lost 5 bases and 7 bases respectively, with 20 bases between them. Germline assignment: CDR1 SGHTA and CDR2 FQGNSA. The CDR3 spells CASSPRGGELGGELFF. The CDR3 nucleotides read TGTGCCAGCAGCCCGAGGGGGGGGGAGTTGGGCGGGGAGCTGTTTTTT.

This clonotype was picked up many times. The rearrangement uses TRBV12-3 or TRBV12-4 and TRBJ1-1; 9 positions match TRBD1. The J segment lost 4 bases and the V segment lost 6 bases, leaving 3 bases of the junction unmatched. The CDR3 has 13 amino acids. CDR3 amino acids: CASRQGASTEAFF. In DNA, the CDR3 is TGTGCCAGCAGACAGGGGGCGAGCACTGAAGCTTTCTTT.

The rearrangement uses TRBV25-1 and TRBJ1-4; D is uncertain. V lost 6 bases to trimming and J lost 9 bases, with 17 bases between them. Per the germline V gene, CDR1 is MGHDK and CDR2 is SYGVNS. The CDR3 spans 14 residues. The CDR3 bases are TGTGCCAGCAGACAGTGGGTAGGGAGGAAAAAACTGTTTTTT. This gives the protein CASRQWVGRKKLFF.

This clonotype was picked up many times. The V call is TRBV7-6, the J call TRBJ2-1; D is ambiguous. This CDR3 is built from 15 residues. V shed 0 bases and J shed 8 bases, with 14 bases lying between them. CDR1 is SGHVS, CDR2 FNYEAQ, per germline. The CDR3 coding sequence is TGTGCCAGCAGCTTAGCGGGCTTCCCGGCCCATGAGCAGTTCTTC. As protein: CASSLAGFPAHEQFF.

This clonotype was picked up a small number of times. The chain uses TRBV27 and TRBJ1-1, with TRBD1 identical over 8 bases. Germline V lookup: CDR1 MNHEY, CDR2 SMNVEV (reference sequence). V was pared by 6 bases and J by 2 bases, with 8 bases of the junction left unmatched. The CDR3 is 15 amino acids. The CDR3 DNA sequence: TGTGCCAGCAGCACACGTGGACAGGGAAACACTGAAGCTTTCTTT. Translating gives CASSTRGQGNTEAFF.